One sample yielded the 8 T cell receptor beta chains listed below, sequenced in a study of Ad26.COV2.S vaccination and SARS-CoV-2 variants. Data came from immunoSEQ multiplex PCR; TCRdb stores just in-frame clones and leaves some out. The table records some 190,000 clones, around nine tenths of them present only once. This material consisted of peripheral blood, taken after recovery from COVID-19. The receptors here all came from a human donor who had recovered from COVID-19.

The chain recombines TRBV30 with TRBJ1-2; no reliable D call. V lost 8 bases, J lost 8 bases, and 21 bases lay in between. Germline V lookup: CDR1 GTSNPN, CDR2 SVGIG (reference sequence). The CDR3 is made up of 13 amino acids. The CDR3 reads CALQRDYGEGYTF. In DNA form, the CDR3 reads TGTGCCCTCCAGAGGGATTATGGGGAAGGCTACACCTTC.

The rearrangement uses TRBV5-4 and TRBJ2-5; 13 bases match TRBD2. Germline V gene sequence: CDR1 SGHNT, CDR2 YYREEE (reference sequence). V was pared by 5 bases and J by 5 bases, with 12 bases of the junction left unmatched. CDR3 length equals 17 residues. The CDR3 sequence is CASSWTSGGWGVETQYF. The DNA for the CDR3 is TGTGCCAGCAGTTGGACTAGCGGGGGATGGGGAGTTGAGACCCAGTACTTC.

The chain combines TRBV19 with TRBJ2-7; 14 bases match TRBD2. Trimming removed 9 bases from V and 3 bases from J; junction bases left unmatched: 7. The CDR3 extends over 15 amino acids. Germline V lookup: CDR1 LNHDA, CDR2 SQIVND (reference sequence). The CDR3 region is CASSAGLAGVYEQYF. The DNA for the CDR3 is TGTGCCAGCTCGGCGGGACTAGCGGGGGTCTACGAGCAGTACTTC. The full variable domain, rest sourced from reference TRBV19 and TRBJ2-7, is DGGITQSPKYLFRKEGQNVTLSCEQNLNHDAMYWYRQDPGQGLRLIYYSQIVNDFQKGDIAEGYSVSREKKESFPLTVTSAQKNPTAFYLCASSAGLAGVYEQYFGPGTRLTVT.

The chain recombines TRBV25-1 with TRBJ1-1; no clear D. The germline V gene encodes CDR1 MGHDK and CDR2 SYGVNS. This CDR3 spans 13 amino acids. V was trimmed by 2 bases and J by 1 base, leaving 5 bases between them. The CDR3 protein is CASSEKWNTEAFF. The CDR3 coding sequence is TGTGCCAGCAGTGAAAAGTGGAACACTGAAGCTTTCTTT.

This rearrangement joins TRBV7-2 to TRBJ2-3, with a weak D call TRBD1 (5 bases). From germline, CDR1 is SGHTA and CDR2 FQGNSA. Trimming took 4 bases from V and 4 from J, leaving 15 bases between them. CDR3 length: 15 residues. This chain's CDR3 is CASSSDRYTADTQYF. In DNA, the CDR3 is TGTGCCAGCAGCTCCGACAGATACACGGCAGATACGCAGTATTTT.

This clone has only a few counts. The chain links TRBV5-1 to TRBJ1-5; the match to TRBD1 covers 7 bases. The trim removed 5 bases at V and 3 bases at J, leaving 2 bases unmatched. CDR1 is SGHRS and CDR2 is YFSETQ in the germline V gene. The CDR3 has 13 amino acids. The CDR3 loop is CASSRGLNQPQHF. In nucleotides, the CDR3 is TGCGCCAGCAGTAGGGGGCTCAATCAGCCCCAGCATTTT.

This chain links TRBV7-2 with TRBJ1-2; D is possibly TRBD1 (5 bases). Germline CDR1 SGHTA, CDR2 FQGNSA. V was cut by 8 bases and J by 4 bases, with 17 bases left in between. The CDR3 length is 14 residues. CDR3 nucleotides: TGTGCCAGCTCCGCAAGGGGCGCGATCTATGGCTACACCTTC. Its protein product is CASSARGAIYGYTF.

CDR3 region: CASSEPRVLAGRETQYF. In DNA, the CDR3 is TGTGCCAGCAGTGAACCGCGAGTACTAGCGGGGAGGGAGACCCAGTACTTC. V usage is TRBV2 and J usage is TRBJ2-5; 10 nucleotides match TRBD2. The CDR3 is made up of 17 amino acids. Germline-derived CDR1 and CDR2 are SNHLY and FYNNEI. V gave up 2 bases and J gave up 5 bases; unmatched junction bases: 11. Drawing the rest from reference TRBV2 and TRBJ2-5, the complete variable domain is EPEVTQTPSHQVTQMGQEVILRCVPISNHLYFYWYRQILGQKVEFLVSFYNNEISEKSEIFDDQFSVERPDGSNFTLKIRSTKLEDSAMYFCASSEPRVLAGRETQYFGPGTRLLVL.